Listed below are T cell receptor beta chains from one sample, sequenced in a study of blood T cell repertoires in COVID-19. The protocol was immunoSEQ multiplex PCR, while the TCRdb copy is restricted to in-frame clones and leaves out a portion. In the table there are approximately 68,000 clones, about 89% of which are singletons. The sample comprised peripheral blood. The receptors were sampled from an older woman with acute or convalescent COVID-19. Each CDR3 is given with its conserved first and last residue. Each record gives: J gene, V gene, CDR3 protein.

TRBJ2-7 TRBV20-1 CSASGRLAGVHEQYF
TRBJ1-1 TRBV5-1 CASSLVGDTEAFF
TRBJ2-2 TRBV19 CASSLVAGAGELFF
TRBJ1-1 TRBV7-9 CASSPGNRPAFF
TRBJ1-5 TRBV6-5 CASRLGQVNQPQHF
TRBJ1-6 TRBV3-1/TRBV3-2 CASSQSPEAYNSPLHF
TRBJ1-6 TRBV20-1 CSASPGTENSPLHF
TRBJ1-6 TRBV5-1 CASSLATGTVNSPLHF
TRBJ1-1 TRBV7-3 CASSSLRDTEAFF
TRBJ2-7 TRBV29-1 CSVDVGSSYEQYF
TRBJ2-3 TRBV5-1 CASSLQLTDTQYF
TRBJ1-1 TRBV27 CASSFTPRRDTEAFF
TRBJ1-1 TRBV7-9 CASSLEGNTEAFF
TRBJ2-3 TRBV11-3 CASSAEFRSTDTQYF
TRBJ2-5 TRBV28 CASSGGTNQETQYF
TRBJ2-7 TRBV19 CASSMERDSYEQYF
TRBJ2-5 TRBV11-3 CASSRGGPPETQYF
TRBJ2-1 TRBV6-5 CASSLLAGGDNEQFF
TRBJ1-2 TRBV3-1/TRBV3-2 CASSREQPYGYTF
TRBJ2-3 TRBV7-2 CASTVLQRGGRDTQYF
TRBJ2-1 TRBV7-2 CASSLAVGGGNEQFF
TRBJ2-1 TRBV5-1 CASSLAGFRDSEQFF
TRBJ2-1 TRBV5-1 CASSLRGLAGGTGDVKNNEQFF
TRBJ2-3 TRBV19 CASSPSGRSTDTQYF
TRBJ1-1 TRBV10-2 CASNHRTRDTEAFF
TRBJ2-3 TRBV5-1 CASSLRETDTQYF
TRBJ1-5 TRBV19 CASSIQGKSDNQPQHF
TRBJ1-2 TRBV7-8 CASSLIRSGSYTF
TRBJ1-6 TRBV7-9 CASSLSQDSYNSPLHF